This TCR beta chain was retrieved from a study of CD8 T cells in ankylosing spondylitis. Study-wide results and caveats: What seemed typical of ankylosing spondylitis blood was a TCR beta motif built from roughly 8 highly homologous variants. Significant enrichment of disease-linked clones was reportedly seen in matched ankylosing spondylitis synovial fluid. Disease-linked clones were CD8+ and relatively rare in peripheral blood.

Quantitative 5'-RACE with molecular barcodes was used to make the TCR beta libraries. MiXCR, run by TCRdb on the 5' RACE reads, gives a single entry per CDR3 protein. The top ten clones hold approximately 0.51% of a sample with 800,000 to 900,000 distinct CDR3 sequences, 12% of them seen once. This clonotype was detected only a few times. As yet, its antigen is unknown. The clonotype comes from a male donor with ankylosing spondylitis. The sequenced sample consisted of blood, either unsorted or a sorted T cell fraction (not recorded which).

CDR3 sequence (DNA): TGTGCCAGCAGTTTTTCAGGACAGTATAACTATGGCTACACCTTC. Protein product: CASSFSGQYNYGYTF. The rearrangement links TRBV12-3 or TRBV12-4 to TRBJ1-2, with D possibly being TRBD1 (6 bases). The CDR3 runs 15 residues. The V and J ends lost 3 bases and 1 base respectively, with 12 bases between them.